This paragraph covers one TCR beta chain sequence. The specificity of this receptor is unknown. Per-base qualities were not stored, and no clone one base away is much larger. The sample carries other DNA sequences with the same CDR3. The sample is drawn from a study of brain T cells in children with intractable seizures (dated by TCRdb to the early 2020s). About the investigation overall: Resected brain tissue from some 53 pediatric epilepsy surgery cases was first screened for immune gene transcripts using a NanoString immunology panel. Among the roughly 12 selected surgery cases, pre-surgery blood was additionally sequenced for eight, leaving four cases with brain tissue only.

The V end loses 8 bases and the J end loses 1 base, and a stretch of 8 bases separates them. The CDR3 numbers 12 residues from cysteine through phenylalanine. Only the CDR3 part of the read is kept: 36 bases, read in frame from the first base. The immunoSEQ assay was used to generate TCR beta chain sequences from genomic DNA. The authors processed their data as follows. CDR3 sequences not starting with the conserved framework cysteine at position 104 were manually removed. To get clonality, the normalized Shannon's Diversity Index was subtracted from one, giving values from 0 (maximal diversity) to 1 (oligoclonal). Chi-squared comparison-of-proportions tests were used to check whether the frequency of the same CDR3 differed between samples, for example brain versus blood. Public clonotypes were identified by searching immuneACCESS, and similarity to known antiviral clonotypes was assessed with the VDJdb browser. TCRdb stores this immuneACCESS table with in-frame sequences only. Part of the clones is absent; in the studies checked, under half of the shortfall reflects unresolved V genes, and no reason is known for the rest. For V, J and clone size, that table is used; D and trimming come from the DNA. The sample table records 300,000 to 400,000 clones; about 94% of these occur just once. Of the sample, 5% to 7% falls within the top ten clones.

Beyond this particular receptor, the publication reports: Viral specificity was inferred solely from CDR3 sequence similarity, and the HCMV serostatus of the patients was not known. Because sequencing depth was different between pre-surgery and post-surgery blood, clones absent from the pre-surgery sample may reflect undersampling.

The time point label here, explained by the study, means: blood from clinic visit 5 months post-surgery; TSC patient then seizure free. The surgery cases that showed the highest brain T cell transcript signatures were chosen for TCR beta chain sequencing of brain tissue, and of blood when it was available. Prior to surgery, the patients had been treated with at least one anti-epileptic drug. The TCR-sequenced patients were children whose drug-resistant epilepsy was caused by tuberous sclerosis complex, focal cortical dysplasia, Rasmussen encephalitis or hemimegalencephaly. Bulk genomic DNA was isolated from unsorted brain tissue and whole blood using the Monarch genomic DNA purification kit.

The sequencing used peripheral blood, collected around 5 months after surgery. The sequence derives from a boy younger than two with tuberous sclerosis and intractable seizures. The chain links TRBV12-3 or TRBV12-4 with TRBJ1-1, and TRBD1 may be the D gene, going by 5 matching bases. The nucleotide sequence is TGTGCCAGCTCTGGGGGGAACACTGAAGCTTTCTTT. This translates into CASSGGNTEAFF.